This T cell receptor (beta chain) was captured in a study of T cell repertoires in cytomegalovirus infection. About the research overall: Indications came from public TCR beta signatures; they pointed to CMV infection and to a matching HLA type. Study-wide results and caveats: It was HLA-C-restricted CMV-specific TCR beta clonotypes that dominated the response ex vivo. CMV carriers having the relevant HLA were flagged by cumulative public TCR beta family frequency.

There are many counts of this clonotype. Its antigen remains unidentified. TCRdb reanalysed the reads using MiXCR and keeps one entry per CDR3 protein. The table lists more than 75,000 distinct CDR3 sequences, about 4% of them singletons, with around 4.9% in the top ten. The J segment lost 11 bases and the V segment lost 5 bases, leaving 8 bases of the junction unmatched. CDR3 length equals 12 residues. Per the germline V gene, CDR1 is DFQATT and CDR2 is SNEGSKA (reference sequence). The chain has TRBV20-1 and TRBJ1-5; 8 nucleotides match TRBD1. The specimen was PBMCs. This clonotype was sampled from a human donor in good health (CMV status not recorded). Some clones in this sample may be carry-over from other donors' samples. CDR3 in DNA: TGCAGTGCTGCATCACAGGGGGAATCCCAGCATTTT. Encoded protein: CSAASQGESQHF.